This TCR beta chain was captured by sequencing in a study of control samples from healthy donors and cancer patients. Assay: immunoSEQ multiplex PCR; the TCRdb copy retains only in-frame clones and omits some. The sample lists some 120,000 clones; roughly 90% were seen once. This TCR came from a woman between 18 and 30 years old in good health. The sample consisted of blood.

CDR3 amino acids: CASTGVGANTGELFF. CDR3 coding DNA: TGTGCCAGCACCGGTGTGGGCGCGAACACCGGGGAGCTGTTTTTT. The genes are TRBV7-9 and TRBJ2-2; D not certain. V shed 7 bases and J shed 0 bases, with 12 bases lying between them. Germline V gene sequence: CDR1 SEHNR, CDR2 FQNEAQ (reference sequence). The length of the CDR3 is 15 residues.